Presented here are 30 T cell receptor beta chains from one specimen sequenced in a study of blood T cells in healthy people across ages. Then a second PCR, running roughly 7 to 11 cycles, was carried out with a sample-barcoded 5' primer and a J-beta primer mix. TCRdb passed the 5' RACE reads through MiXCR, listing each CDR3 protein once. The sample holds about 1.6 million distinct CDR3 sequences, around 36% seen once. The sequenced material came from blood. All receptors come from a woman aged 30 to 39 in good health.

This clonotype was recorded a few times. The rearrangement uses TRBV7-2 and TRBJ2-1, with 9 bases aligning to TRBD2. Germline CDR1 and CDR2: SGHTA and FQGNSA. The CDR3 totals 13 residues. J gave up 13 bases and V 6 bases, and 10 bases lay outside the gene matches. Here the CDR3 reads CASSSGLASEQFF. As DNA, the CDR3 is TGTGCCAGCAGTTCCGGACTAGCGTCCGAACAGTTCTTC.

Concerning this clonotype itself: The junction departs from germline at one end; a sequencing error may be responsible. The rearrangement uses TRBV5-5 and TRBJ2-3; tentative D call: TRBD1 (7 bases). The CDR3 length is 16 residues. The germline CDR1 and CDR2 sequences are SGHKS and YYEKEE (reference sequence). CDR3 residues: CASSSWTGTSRDTQYF. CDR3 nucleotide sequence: TGTGCCAGCAGCTCCTGGACAGGTACTAGCAGAGATACGCAGTATTTT.

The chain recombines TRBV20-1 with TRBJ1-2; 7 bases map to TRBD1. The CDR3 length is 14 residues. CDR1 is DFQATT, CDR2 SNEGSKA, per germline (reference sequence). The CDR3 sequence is CRVQQGFNGGGYTF. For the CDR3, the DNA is TGCAGGGTCCAACAGGGGTTCAATGGGGGTGGCTACACCTTC.

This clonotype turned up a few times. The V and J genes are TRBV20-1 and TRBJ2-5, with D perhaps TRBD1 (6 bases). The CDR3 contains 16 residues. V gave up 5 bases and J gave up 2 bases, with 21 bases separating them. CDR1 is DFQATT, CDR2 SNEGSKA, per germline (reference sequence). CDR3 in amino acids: CSAGPLQGTRQETQYF. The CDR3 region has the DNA TGCAGTGCTGGACCTCTACAGGGAACCAGGCAAGAGACCCAGTACTTC.

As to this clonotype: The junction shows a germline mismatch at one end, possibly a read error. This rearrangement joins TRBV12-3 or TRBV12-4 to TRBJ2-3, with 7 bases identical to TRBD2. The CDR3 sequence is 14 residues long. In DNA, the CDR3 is TGTGCCAGCAGTCAGGGAGGGTCCACAAATACGCAGTATTTT. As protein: CASSQGGSTNTQYF.

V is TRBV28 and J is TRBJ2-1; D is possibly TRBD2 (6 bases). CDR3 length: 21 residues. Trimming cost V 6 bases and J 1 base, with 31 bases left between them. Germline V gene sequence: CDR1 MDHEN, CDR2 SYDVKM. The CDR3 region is CASSASAGTRMESPSYNEQFF. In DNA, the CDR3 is TGTGCCAGCAGCGCATCGGCCGGGACTCGAATGGAGAGTCCGTCCTACAATGAGCAGTTCTTC. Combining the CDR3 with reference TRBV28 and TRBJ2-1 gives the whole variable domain DVKVTQSSRYLVKRTGEKVFLECVQDMDHENMFWYRQDPGLGLRLIYFSYDVKMKEKGDIPEGYSVSREKKERFSLILESASTNQTSMYLCASSASAGTRMESPSYNEQFFGPGTRLTVL.

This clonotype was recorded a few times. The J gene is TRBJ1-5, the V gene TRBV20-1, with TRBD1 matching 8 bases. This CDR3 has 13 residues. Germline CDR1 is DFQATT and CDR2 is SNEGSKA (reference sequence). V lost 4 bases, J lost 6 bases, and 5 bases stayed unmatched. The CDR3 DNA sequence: TGCAGTGCTACCAGGGGGCTGAGTCAGCCCCAGCATTTT. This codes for CSATRGLSQPQHF.

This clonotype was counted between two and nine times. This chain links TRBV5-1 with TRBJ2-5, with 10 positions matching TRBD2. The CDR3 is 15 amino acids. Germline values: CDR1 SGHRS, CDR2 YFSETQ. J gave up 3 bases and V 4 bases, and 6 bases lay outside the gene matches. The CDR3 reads CASSPGTSVEETQYF. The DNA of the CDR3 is TGCGCCAGCAGCCCTGGGACTAGCGTCGAAGAGACCCAGTACTTC.

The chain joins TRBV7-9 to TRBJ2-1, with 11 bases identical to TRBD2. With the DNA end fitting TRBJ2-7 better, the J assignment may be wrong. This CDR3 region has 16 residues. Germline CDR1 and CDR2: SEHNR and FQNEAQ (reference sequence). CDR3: CASSDTSGRSYNEQYF. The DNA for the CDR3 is TGTGCCAGCAGCGATACTAGCGGGAGAAGCTACAATGAGCAGTACTTC.

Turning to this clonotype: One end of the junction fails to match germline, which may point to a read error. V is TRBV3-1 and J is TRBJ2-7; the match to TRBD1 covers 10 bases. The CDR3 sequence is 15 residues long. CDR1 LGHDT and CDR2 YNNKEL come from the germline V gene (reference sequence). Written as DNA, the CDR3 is TGTGCCAGCAACCAATGGGACAGGGGCACCTACGAGCAGTACTTC. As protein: CASNQWDRGTYEQYF.

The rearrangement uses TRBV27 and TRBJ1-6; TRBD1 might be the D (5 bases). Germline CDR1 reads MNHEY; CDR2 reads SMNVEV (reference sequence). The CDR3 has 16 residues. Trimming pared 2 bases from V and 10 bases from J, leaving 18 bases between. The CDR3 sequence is CASSLGTGKGISPLHF. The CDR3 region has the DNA TGTGCCAGCAGTTTAGGGACCGGTAAGGGTATCTCACCCCTCCACTTT.

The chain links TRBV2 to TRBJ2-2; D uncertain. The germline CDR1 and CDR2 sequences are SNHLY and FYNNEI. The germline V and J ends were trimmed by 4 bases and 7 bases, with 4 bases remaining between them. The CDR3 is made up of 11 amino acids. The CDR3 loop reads CASSGGGELFF. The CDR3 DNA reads TGTGCCAGCAGTGGTGGCGGGGAGCTGTTTTTT.

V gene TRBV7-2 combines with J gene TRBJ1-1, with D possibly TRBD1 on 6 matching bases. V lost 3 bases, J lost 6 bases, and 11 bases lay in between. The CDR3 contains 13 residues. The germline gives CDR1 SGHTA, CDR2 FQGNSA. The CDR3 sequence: CASSFDRISEAFF. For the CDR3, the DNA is TGTGCCAGCAGCTTCGACAGGATTTCTGAAGCTTTCTTT.

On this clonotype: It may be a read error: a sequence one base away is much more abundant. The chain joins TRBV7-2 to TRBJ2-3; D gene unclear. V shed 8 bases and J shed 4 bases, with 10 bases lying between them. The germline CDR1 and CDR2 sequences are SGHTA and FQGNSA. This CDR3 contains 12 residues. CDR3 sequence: CASWALADTQYF. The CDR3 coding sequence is TGTGCCAGCTGGGCTCTGGCAGATACGCAGTATTTT.

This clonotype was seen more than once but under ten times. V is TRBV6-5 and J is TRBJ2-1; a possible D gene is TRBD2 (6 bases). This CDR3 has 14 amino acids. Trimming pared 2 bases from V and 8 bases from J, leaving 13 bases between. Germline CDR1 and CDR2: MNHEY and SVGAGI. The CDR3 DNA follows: TGTGCCAGCAGTTACGGAGCCGGGAGCGATGAGCAGTTCTTC. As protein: CASSYGAGSDEQFF.

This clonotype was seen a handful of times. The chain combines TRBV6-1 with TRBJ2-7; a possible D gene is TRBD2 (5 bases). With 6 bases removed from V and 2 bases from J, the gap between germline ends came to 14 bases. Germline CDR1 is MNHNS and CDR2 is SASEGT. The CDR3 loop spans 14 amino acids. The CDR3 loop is CASRWERNTYEQYF. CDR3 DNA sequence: TGTGCCAGCAGATGGGAGCGTAACACCTACGAGCAGTACTTC.

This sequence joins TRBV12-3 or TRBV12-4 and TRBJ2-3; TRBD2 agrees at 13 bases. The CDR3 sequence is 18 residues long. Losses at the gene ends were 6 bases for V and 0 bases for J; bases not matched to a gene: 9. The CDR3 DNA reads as TGTGCCAGCAGCCCTGGACTAGCGGGGGACATTAGCACAGATACGCAGTATTTT. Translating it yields CASSPGLAGDISTDTQYF.

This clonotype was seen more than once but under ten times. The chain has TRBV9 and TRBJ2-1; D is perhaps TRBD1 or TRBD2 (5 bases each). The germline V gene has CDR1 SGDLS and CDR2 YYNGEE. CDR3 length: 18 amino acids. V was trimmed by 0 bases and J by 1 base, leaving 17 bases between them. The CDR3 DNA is TGTGCCAGCAGCGTAGGGGGCAACCGGGACGGATCCTACAATGAGCAGTTCTTC. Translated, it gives CASSVGGNRDGSYNEQFF.

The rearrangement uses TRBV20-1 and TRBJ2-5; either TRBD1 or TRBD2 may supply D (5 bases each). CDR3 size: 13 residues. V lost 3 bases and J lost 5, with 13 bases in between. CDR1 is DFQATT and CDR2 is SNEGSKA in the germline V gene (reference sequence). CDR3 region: CSARPGPRETQYF. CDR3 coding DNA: TGCAGTGCTAGGCCGGGACCGCGGGAGACCCAGTACTTC.

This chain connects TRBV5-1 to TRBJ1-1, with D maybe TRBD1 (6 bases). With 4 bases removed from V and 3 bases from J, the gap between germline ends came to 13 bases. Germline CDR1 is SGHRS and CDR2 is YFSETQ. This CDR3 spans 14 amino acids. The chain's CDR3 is CASSLGHKDTEAFF. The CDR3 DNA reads TGCGCCAGCAGCCTGGGACATAAAGACACTGAAGCTTTCTTT.

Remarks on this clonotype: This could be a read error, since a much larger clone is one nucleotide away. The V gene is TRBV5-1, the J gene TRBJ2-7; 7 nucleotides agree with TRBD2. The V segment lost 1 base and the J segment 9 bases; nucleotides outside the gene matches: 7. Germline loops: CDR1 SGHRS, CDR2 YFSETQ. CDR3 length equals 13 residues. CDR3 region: CASSLTGGSGQYF. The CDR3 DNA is TGCGCCAGCAGCTTGACCGGGGGGAGCGGGCAGTACTTC.

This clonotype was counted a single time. CDR3 residues: CASSLRAEDSNQPQHF. As DNA, the CDR3 is TGCGCCAGCAGCTTAAGGGCAGAAGATAGCAATCAGCCCCAGCATTTT. The genes are TRBV5-1 and TRBJ1-5, with D unclear. Per germline, CDR1 SGHRS and CDR2 YFSETQ. The germline V and J ends were trimmed by 2 bases and 0 bases, with 12 bases remaining between them. CDR3 length equals 16 residues.

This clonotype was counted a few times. CDR3 sequence: CASSPWTEGIEQFF. Written as DNA, the CDR3 is TGTGCCAGCAGCCCTTGGACCGAGGGGATTGAGCAGTTCTTC. V is TRBV3-1 and J is TRBJ2-1; D is possibly TRBD1 or TRBD2 (5 bases each). Trimming cost V 4 bases and J 9 bases, with 16 bases left between them. Looked up from germline, CDR1 is LGHDT and CDR2 is YNNKEL (reference sequence). CDR3 length equals 14 residues.

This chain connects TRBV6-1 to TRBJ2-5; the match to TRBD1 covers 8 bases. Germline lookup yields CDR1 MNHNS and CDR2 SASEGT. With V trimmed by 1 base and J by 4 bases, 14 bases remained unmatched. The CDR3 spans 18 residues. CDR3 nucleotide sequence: TGTGCCAGCAGTGAAGGCTCCCAGGGGGCGATCGTAGGAGAGACCCAGTACTTC. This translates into CASSEGSQGAIVGETQYF.

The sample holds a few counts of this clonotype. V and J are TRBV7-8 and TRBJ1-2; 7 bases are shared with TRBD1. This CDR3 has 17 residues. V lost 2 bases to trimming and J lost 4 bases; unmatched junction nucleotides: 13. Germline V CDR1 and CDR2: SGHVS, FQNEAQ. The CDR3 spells CASSLTGFGQGGYGYTF. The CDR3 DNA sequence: TGTGCCAGCAGCTTAACTGGTTTTGGGCAGGGGGGCTATGGCTACACCTTC.

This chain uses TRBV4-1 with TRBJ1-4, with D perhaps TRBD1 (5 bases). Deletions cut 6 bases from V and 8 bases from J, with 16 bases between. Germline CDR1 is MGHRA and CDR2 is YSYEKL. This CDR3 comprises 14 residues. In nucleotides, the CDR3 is TGCGCCAGCAGGGTACAGGAGGCGAGGGAAAAACTGTTTTTT. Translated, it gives CASRVQEAREKLFF.

The CDR3 spells CASSVAPGWQETQYF. CDR3 DNA sequence: TGTGCCAGCAGCGTAGCCCCTGGGTGGCAAGAGACCCAGTACTTC. The V and J genes are TRBV9 and TRBJ2-5; D is unresolved. CDR1 SGDLS and CDR2 YYNGEE come from the germline V gene. The germline V and J ends were trimmed by 0 bases and 2 bases, with 11 bases remaining between them. The CDR3 totals 15 residues.

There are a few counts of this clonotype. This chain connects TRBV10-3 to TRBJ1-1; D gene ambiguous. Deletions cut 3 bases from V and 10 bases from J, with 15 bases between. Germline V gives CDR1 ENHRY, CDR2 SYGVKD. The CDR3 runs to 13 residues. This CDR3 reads CAISDTLREGAFF. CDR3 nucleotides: TGTGCCATCAGTGATACCCTGAGGGAAGGAGCTTTCTTT.

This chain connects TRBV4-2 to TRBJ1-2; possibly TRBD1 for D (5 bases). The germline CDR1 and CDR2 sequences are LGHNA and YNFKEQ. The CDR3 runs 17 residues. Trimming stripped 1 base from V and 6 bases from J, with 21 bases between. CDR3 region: CASSQGLLQDNMHGYTF. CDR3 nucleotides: TGTGCCAGCAGCCAAGGATTATTACAGGATAATATGCATGGCTACACCTTC.

The CDR3 DNA reads as TGTGCCAGCAGTCAACAACTAGTCATAAATGAGCAGTTCTTC. Its protein is CASSQQLVINEQFF. The chain uses TRBV6-2 or TRBV6-3 and TRBJ2-1; D possibly corresponds to TRBD2 (5 bases). The V end was cut by 5 bases, the J end by 7 bases, with 15 bases between. The CDR3 consists of 14 residues. Germline V CDR1 and CDR2: MNHEY, SVGEGT.